Sequencing of this TCR beta chain was carried out in a study of Ad26.COV2.S vaccination and SARS-CoV-2 variants. Study-wide context: Donor was assigned to the Ad26.COV2.S arm of trial COV1001. Whole-study results and caveats: With respect to non-spike TCR breadth, vaccine and placebo recipients were similar.

This sample's treatment: some 19 received Ad26.COV2.S at low or high dose, single or two shots; about 5 received placebo; per-sample allocation not given. At day 63 after the first vaccine or placebo injection, samples were drawn. An adult aged 18-55 years in Boston served as the donor. This clone was counted a single time. What it recognizes is unknown. The protocol was immunoSEQ multiplex PCR, while the TCRdb copy is restricted to in-frame clones and leaves out a portion. The sample holds 450,000 to 550,000 clones; about 89% are singletons and the top ten take around 1.8%. The germline CDR1 and CDR2 sequences are SGHDN and FVKESK. The germline V and J ends were trimmed by 0 bases and 7 bases, with 6 bases remaining between them. The CDR3 runs to 13 residues.

This clonotype originated in a person between 18 and 60 years old who received the Ad26.COV2.S COVID-19 vaccine or a placebo. Sequencing used peripheral blood, obtained in a trial of Ad26.COV2.S vaccine versus placebo. The rearrangement joins TRBV14 to TRBJ2-2; D is uncertain. CDR3 nucleotides: TGTGCCAGCAGCCAAGAGCGAATCGGGGAGCTGTTTTTT. Its protein is CASSQERIGELFF.